The 17 T cell receptor beta chains in this list originate from one sample, sequenced in a study of cytomegalovirus exposure and HLA in healthy donors. 60 Vbeta and 13 Jbeta primers were used in PCR. Profiling relied on immunoSEQ multiplex PCR, and the TCRdb table lists in-frame clones only, not all of them. The data show about 120,000 clones, about 83% seen once. What was sequenced was PBMCs. These receptors were collected from a woman aged 40 to 50 in good health and CMV-seropositive.

As concerns this clone: This CDR3 is also generated by other DNA sequences in the sample. This rearrangement joins TRBV29-1 to TRBJ1-5; 10 bases are a match to TRBD1. Germline CDR1 is SQVTM and CDR2 is ANQGSEA. This CDR3 region has 12 residues. Losses at the gene ends were 6 bases for V and 7 bases for J; bases not matched to a gene: 3. The CDR3 here is CSVGTGDQPQHF. In DNA form, the CDR3 reads TGCAGCGTGGGGACAGGGGACCAGCCCCAGCATTTT.

This clone came up once. The chain is built from TRBV19 and TRBJ2-1; 9 positions agree with TRBD2. CDR3 length equals 15 residues. The V gene end was trimmed by 1 base and the J gene end by 6 bases; junction bases not matched to a gene: 4. Looked up from germline, CDR1 is LNHDA and CDR2 is SQIVND (reference sequence). The CDR3 sequence is CASSIGAGGVNEQFF. In DNA, the CDR3 is TGTGCCAGTAGTATAGGGGCGGGAGGGGTCAATGAGCAGTTCTTC.

This clone has more than one count but fewer than ten. The chain joins TRBV4-1 to TRBJ2-1; D is perhaps TRBD2 (5 bases). Trimming took off 4 bases at V and 12 bases at J, with 16 bases between the two ends. The germline V gene has CDR1 MGHRA and CDR2 YSYEKL. There are 13 residues in the CDR3. The chain's CDR3 is CASSPPLRGGQFF. CDR3 sequence (DNA): TGCGCCAGCAGCCCCCCATTGCGCGGAGGGCAGTTCTTC.

This chain connects TRBV2 to TRBJ1-6; unclear D gene. Trimming left V 5 bases short and J 8 bases short, with 16 bases between. The CDR3 has 15 amino acids. CDR1 SNHLY and CDR2 FYNNEI come from the germline V gene. The CDR3 DNA follows: TGTGCCAGCAGTCCCAATAGGGCGGGATATTCACCCCTCCACTTT. It encodes CASSPNRAGYSPLHF.

V gene TRBV5-4 combines with J gene TRBJ1-1; 10 bases line up with TRBD1. The CDR3 extends over 16 amino acids. Germline trimming cut 4 bases from V and 3 bases from J; bases unmatched to any gene: 9. Germline V gene sequence: CDR1 SGHNT, CDR2 YYREEE (reference sequence). The CDR3 region is CASSTGQGVVYTEAFF. CDR3 nucleotides: TGTGCCAGCAGCACTGGACAGGGGGTAGTGTACACTGAAGCTTTCTTT.

The genes are TRBV11-3 and TRBJ2-1; possible D gene TRBD2, 5 bases. With 2 bases removed from V and 6 bases from J, the gap between germline ends came to 11 bases. Germline values: CDR1 SGHNT, CDR2 YENEEA. CDR3 length: 14 amino acids. This CDR3 reads CASSLKEGRNEQFF. In DNA form, the CDR3 reads TGTGCCAGCAGCTTAAAAGAGGGCCGCAATGAGCAGTTCTTC.

The chain uses TRBV29-1 and TRBJ1-1, with D unclear. CDR3 length: 12 amino acids. Germline loops: CDR1 SQVTM, CDR2 ANQGSEA. Trimming stripped 1 base from V and 0 bases from J, with 3 bases between. CDR3 DNA sequence: TGCAGCGTTGAAGCGGTGAACACTGAAGCTTTCTTT. Its protein is CSVEAVNTEAFF.

The chain employs TRBV6-1 and TRBJ1-6, with a weak D call TRBD1 (5 bases). V was trimmed by 4 bases and J by 2 bases, leaving 12 bases between them. CDR3 length: 16 residues. The germline V gene encodes CDR1 MNHNS and CDR2 SASEGT. The CDR3 protein is CASSVDRIAYNSPLHF. CDR3 DNA: TGTGCCAGCAGTGTAGACAGAATCGCCTATAATTCACCCCTCCACTTT.

The rearrangement links TRBV5-4 to TRBJ1-1, with TRBD1 matching over 10 bases. CDR3 size: 14 residues. The V gene's germline CDR1 is SGHNT and CDR2 YYREEE (reference sequence). V trimming: 4 bases; J trimming: 5 bases; junction bases outside the gene matches: 5. The DNA of the CDR3 is TGTGCCAGCAGCACGGGACAGGGGACAACTGAAGCTTTCTTT. Translation gives CASSTGQGTTEAFF.

This sequence joins TRBV7-2 and TRBJ1-5; 7 bases are a match to TRBD1. Trimming removed 2 bases from V and 4 bases from J; junction bases left unmatched: 5. Per germline, CDR1 SGHTA and CDR2 FQGNSA. The CDR3 contains 15 residues. In DNA, the CDR3 is TGTGCCAGCAGCTTATCCGGGACAGTGAATCAGCCCCAGCATTTT. Its protein is CASSLSGTVNQPQHF.

This clone appeared a few times. The rearrangement joins TRBV6-1 to TRBJ1-2; TRBD1 matches at 9 bases. With V trimmed by 6 bases and J by 6 bases, 8 bases remained unmatched. CDR3 length: 14 amino acids. Germline values: CDR1 MNHNS, CDR2 SASEGT. DNA of the CDR3: TGTGCCAGCAGGATAACGGGACAGGGAAATGGCTACACCTTC. Protein product: CASRITGQGNGYTF.

This clone was counted only a few times. The chain has TRBV4-1 and TRBJ1-3, with TRBD1 identical over 7 bases. CDR1 and CDR2 from the germline V gene are MGHRA and YSYEKL. J lost 7 bases, V lost 4 bases, and 7 bases had no gene match. This CDR3 comprises 14 residues. CDR3 amino acids: CASSPQGMRNTIYF. In nucleotides, the CDR3 is TGCGCCAGCAGCCCACAGGGGATGAGGAACACCATATATTTT.

The rearrangement joins TRBV19 to TRBJ2-5; TRBD1 aligns across 9 bases. Germline CDR1 LNHDA, CDR2 SQIVND (reference sequence). The ends lost 1 base at V and 5 bases at J; junction bases unmatched: 8. The CDR3 runs to 16 residues. Here the CDR3 reads CASSIVLQGAGETQYF. Here the CDR3 DNA reads TGTGCCAGTAGTATAGTCCTACAGGGGGCTGGGGAGACCCAGTACTTC.

This clone was seen only a few times. The rearrangement links TRBV12-5 to TRBJ1-2; no reliable D call. The CDR3 loop spans 15 amino acids. V was shortened by 1 base and J by 0 bases, with 9 bases between the two germline ends. From germline, CDR1 is LGHNT and CDR2 FRNRAP. CDR3 nucleotides: TGTGCTAGTGGTTTGGGTAGTCGGGCTAACTATGGCTACACCTTC. Its translation is CASGLGSRANYGYTF.

V gene TRBV4-1 combines with J gene TRBJ2-1; 11 bases agree with TRBD1. The CDR3 extends over 17 amino acids. Germline loops: CDR1 MGHRA, CDR2 YSYEKL. The junction had 12 bases not matched to a gene; V was cut back by 2 bases and J by 9 bases. The CDR3 protein is CASSQIIPRTGGGEQFF. Here the CDR3 DNA reads TGCGCCAGCAGCCAAATAATCCCCCGGACAGGGGGCGGTGAGCAGTTCTTC.

The chain links TRBV5-8 to TRBJ1-5; the D is unclear. CDR1 and CDR2 from the germline V gene are SGHTS and YDEGEE. V was shortened by 2 bases and J by 4 bases, with 4 bases between the two germline ends. CDR3 length: 12 amino acids. CDR3 region: CASSLLNQPQHF. In nucleotides, the CDR3 is TGTGCCAGCAGCTTATTAAATCAGCCCCAGCATTTT.

The chain recombines TRBV9 with TRBJ1-1, with TRBD1 matching 7 bases. This CDR3 region has 19 residues. V lost 7 bases to trimming and J lost 0 bases; unmatched junction nucleotides: 21. Germline CDR1 reads SGDLS; CDR2 reads YYNGEE. CDR3 bases: TGTGCCAGCTCTAGCAGGGGGGCCCTCCGCCAAATTCTGAACACTGAAGCTTTCTTT. Translation gives CASSSRGALRQILNTEAFF.